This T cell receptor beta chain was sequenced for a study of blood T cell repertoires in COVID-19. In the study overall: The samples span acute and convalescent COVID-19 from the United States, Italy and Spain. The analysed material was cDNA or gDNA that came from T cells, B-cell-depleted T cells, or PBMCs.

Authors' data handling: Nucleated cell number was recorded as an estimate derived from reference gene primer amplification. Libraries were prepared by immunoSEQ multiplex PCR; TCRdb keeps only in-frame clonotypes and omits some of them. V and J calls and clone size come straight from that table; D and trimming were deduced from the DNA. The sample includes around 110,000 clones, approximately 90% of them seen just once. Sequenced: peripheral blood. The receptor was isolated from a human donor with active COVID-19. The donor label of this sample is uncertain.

CDR3: CASSGESYNSPLHF. In DNA, the CDR3 is TGTGCCAGCAGCGGGGAATCCTATAATTCACCCCTCCACTTT. V usage is TRBV6-5 and J usage is TRBJ1-6; D gene uncertain. The germline V gene encodes CDR1 MNHEY and CDR2 SVGAGI. Deletions cut 6 bases from V and 1 base from J, with 7 bases between. The CDR3 is made up of 14 amino acids.